This T cell receptor (beta chain) came from a study of T cell responses to AZD1222 COVID-19 vaccine. The study's findings and limits: The study reported that nearly half of spike-specific TCRs target unmutated variant regions. The repertoires were collected only after the peak T cell response.

As regards this clone: Its antigen remains unidentified.

The ends lost 8 bases at V and 1 base at J; junction bases unmatched: 6. Germline V gives CDR1 MDHEN, CDR2 SYDVKM. The CDR3 covers 14 residues. TCRdb's copy holds only in-frame clones and misses some; the assay was immunoSEQ multiplex PCR. This sample has around 80,000 clones, with 70% to 90% found just once. The input for sequencing was peripheral blood, taken 28 days after the second AZD1222 dose. The origin of this receptor is an adult who received the AZD1222 COVID-19 vaccine. V and J are TRBV28 and TRBJ2-7, with 9 nucleotides matching TRBD2. The CDR3 loop is CASRVSGGSYEQYF. The DNA for the CDR3 is TGTGCCAGCCGGGTAAGCGGGGGGTCCTACGAGCAGTACTTC.